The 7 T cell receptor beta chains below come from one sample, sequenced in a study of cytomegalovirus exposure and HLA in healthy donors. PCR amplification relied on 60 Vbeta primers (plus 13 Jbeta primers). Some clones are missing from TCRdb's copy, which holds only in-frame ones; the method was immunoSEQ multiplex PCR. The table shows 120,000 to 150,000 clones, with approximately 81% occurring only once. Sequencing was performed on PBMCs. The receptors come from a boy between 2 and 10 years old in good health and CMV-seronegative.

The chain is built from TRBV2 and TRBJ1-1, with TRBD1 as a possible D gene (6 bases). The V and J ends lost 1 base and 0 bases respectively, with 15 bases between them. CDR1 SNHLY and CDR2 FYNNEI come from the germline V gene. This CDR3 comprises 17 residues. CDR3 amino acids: CASSEDRDEGMNTEAFF. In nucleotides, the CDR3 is TGTGCCAGCAGTGAAGACAGGGATGAGGGCATGAACACTGAAGCTTTCTTT.

CDR3 nucleotide sequence: TGTGCCAGCAGCGCCGAACAGGTTGTAAACACTGAAGCTTTCTTT. Amino acids: CASSAEQVVNTEAFF. J is TRBJ1-1 and V is TRBV2, with a possible D match to TRBD1 (5 bases). CDR1 is SNHLY and CDR2 is FYNNEI in the germline V gene. The CDR3 contains 15 residues. V shed 6 bases and J shed 2 bases, with 16 bases lying between them.

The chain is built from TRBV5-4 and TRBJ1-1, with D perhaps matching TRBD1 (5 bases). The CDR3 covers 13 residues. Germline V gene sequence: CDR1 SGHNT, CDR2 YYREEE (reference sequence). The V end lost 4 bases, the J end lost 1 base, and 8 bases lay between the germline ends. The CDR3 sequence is CASSHDRNTEAFF. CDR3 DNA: TGTGCCAGCAGCCACGACAGGAACACTGAAGCTTTCTTT.

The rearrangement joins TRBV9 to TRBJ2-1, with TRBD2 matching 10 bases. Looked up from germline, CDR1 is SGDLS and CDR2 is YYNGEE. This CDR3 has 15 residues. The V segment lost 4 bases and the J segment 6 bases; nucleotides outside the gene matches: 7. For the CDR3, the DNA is TGTGCCAGCAGCCCGCTAGCGGGAGATCTCAATGAGCAGTTCTTC. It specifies CASSPLAGDLNEQFF.

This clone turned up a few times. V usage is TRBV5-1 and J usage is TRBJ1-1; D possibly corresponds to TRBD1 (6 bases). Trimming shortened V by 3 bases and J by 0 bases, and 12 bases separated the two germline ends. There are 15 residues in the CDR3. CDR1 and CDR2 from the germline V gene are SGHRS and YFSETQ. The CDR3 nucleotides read TGCGCCAGCAGCTCGGACAGATCGATGAACACTGAAGCTTTCTTT. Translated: CASSSDRSMNTEAFF.

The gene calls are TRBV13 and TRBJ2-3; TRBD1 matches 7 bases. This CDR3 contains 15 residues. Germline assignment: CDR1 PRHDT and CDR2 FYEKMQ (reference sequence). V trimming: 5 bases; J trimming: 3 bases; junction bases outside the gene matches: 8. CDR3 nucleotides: TGTGCCAGCAGCCGACAGGGACCTAGGACAGATACGCAGTATTTT. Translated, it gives CASSRQGPRTDTQYF.

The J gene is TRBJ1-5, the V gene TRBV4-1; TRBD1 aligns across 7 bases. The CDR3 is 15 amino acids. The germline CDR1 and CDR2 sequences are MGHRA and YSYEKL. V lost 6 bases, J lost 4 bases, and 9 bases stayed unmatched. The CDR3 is CASSSSRQGNQPQHF. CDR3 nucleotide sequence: TGCGCCAGCAGTTCAAGTCGACAGGGTAATCAGCCCCAGCATTTT.